A selection of T cell receptor beta chains follows, all from one sample in a study of blood T cells in healthy people across ages. MiXCR was run by TCRdb on the 5' RACE reads, yielding one entry per CDR3 protein. The repertoire consists of hundreds of thousands of distinct CDR3 sequences, with about 54% occurring once and the leading ten covering 30% to 40%. The sample taken for sequencing was blood. The receptors here all came from a man between 60 and 70 years old in good health. CDR3s include the opening cysteine and the closing phenylalanine or tryptophan. The D gene is left open where the match is weak. Clone size is shown for a subset of rows, as once, few, many or a class of expanded clone.

D	J	size	V	DNA	CDR3
.	TRBJ2-5	.	TRBV20-1	TGCAGTGCTAGAAAGACACAAGAGACCCAGTACTTC	CSARKTQETQYF
.	TRBJ2-5	.	TRBV28	TGTGCCAGCAGCCGAGGAGGGGTTTCAGAGACCCAGTACTTC	CASSRGGVSETQYF
.	TRBJ2-1	.	TRBV7-2	TGTGCCAGCAGCTTAAACCCCAGTGACAAAGAGCAGTTCTTC	CASSLNPSDKEQFF
.	TRBJ2-3	few	TRBV20-1	TGCAGTGCCTTTCTCGTTGTTGAGAATACGCAGTATTTT	CSAFLVVENTQYF
.	TRBJ2-5	.	TRBV4-1	TGCGCCAGCAGCCAAGTAGGGCCGGGGGGCCGAGATTCCTACAATGAGCAGTACTTC	CASSQVGPGGRDSYNEQYF
TRBD2	TRBJ2-5	.	TRBV2	TGTGCCAGCAGTAGTAGCGGGGGTAGCGAAGAGACCCAGTACTTC	CASSSSGGSEETQYF
TRBD1	TRBJ2-5	.	TRBV6-5	TGTGCCAGCAGAAAGACAGGGGGGCAAGAGACCCAGTACTTC	CASRKTGGQETQYF
.	TRBJ2-1	.	TRBV7-9	TGTGCCAGCAGCTACCGAGGGGACGGGGAGCAGTTCTTC	CASSYRGDGEQFF
.	TRBJ2-7	.	TRBV5-1	TGCGCCAGCAGCTTGCGGAGGCTTACCTACGAGCAGTACTTC	CASSLRRLTYEQYF
TRBD1	TRBJ2-7	few	TRBV20-1	TGCAGTGCTAGAGTTTCGACAGGGACCACCTACGAGCAGTACTTC	CSARVSTGTTYEQYF
.	TRBJ1-1	.	TRBV18	TGTGCCAGCTCACCACCCATGAACACTGAAGCTTTCTTT	CASSPPMNTEAFF
TRBD1	TRBJ2-3	.	TRBV12-3/TRBV12-4	TGTGCCAGCAGTTTAGGTGGGACAGGCACAGATACGCAGTATTTT	CASSLGGTGTDTQYF
TRBD2	TRBJ2-1	few	TRBV28	TGTGCCAGCAGCCTTACTAGCGGGGGGAATGAGCAGTTCTTC	CASSLTSGGNEQFF
.	TRBJ1-6	.	TRBV2	TGTGCCAGCATTGGGAGCACAAGTTCACCCCTCCACTTT	CASIGSTSSPLHF
.	TRBJ1-2	.	TRBV3-1	TGTGCCAGCGCAAGGGAGGGCCCGTATGGCTACACCTTC	CASAREGPYGYTF
.	TRBJ2-5	.	TRBV29-1	TGCAGCGTACTTAGATGGGACCAAGAGACCCAGTACTTC	CSVLRWDQETQYF
TRBD1	TRBJ2-7	few	TRBV9	TGTGCCAGCAGCCACCCCGGGACAGGGAACGAGCAGTACTTC	CASSHPGTGNEQYF
.	TRBJ2-5	few	TRBV7-2	TGTGCCAGCAGCACCGGGACTCCTCAAGAGACCCAGTACTTC	CASSTGTPQETQYF
TRBD1	TRBJ1-5	once	TRBV10-3	TGTGCCATCAGTGAGTCGGGACAGCTTTATCAGCCCCAGCATTTT	CAISESGQLYQPQHF
TRBD1	TRBJ1-2	.	TRBV4-1	TGCGCCAGCAGCCAACCCTTCCGACAGGGAAATGGCTACACCTTC	CASSQPFRQGNGYTF
TRBD1	TRBJ2-3	.	TRBV28	TGTGCCAGCAGTTCGGGACAGCTGAAAGCAGATACGCAGTATTTT	CASSSGQLKADTQYF
.	TRBJ1-2	.	TRBV12-3/TRBV12-4	TGTGCCAGCAGTTTGGGAGGGACCACTAACTATGGCTACACCTTC	CASSLGGTTNYGYTF
.	TRBJ1-2	once	TRBV28	TGTGCCAGCGGAAGCGCCTCCAAATATTACTATGGCTACACCTTC	CASGSASKYYYGYTF
TRBD1	TRBJ1-6	.	TRBV27	TGTGCCAGCAGGGGGACAGGAAGTAAGTCACCCCTCCACTTT	CASRGTGSKSPLHF
TRBD1	TRBJ2-4	few	TRBV7-9	TGTGCCAGCAGCCCGACTAGACAGGGGTGGACCAAAAACATTCAGTACTTC	CASSPTRQGWTKNIQYF
TRBD2	TRBJ2-1	.	TRBV20-1	TGCAGTGCTAGAGAGAGGGGACGGGGGGGCTCCTACAATGAGCAGTTCTTC	CSARERGRGGSYNEQFF
TRBD2	TRBJ2-5	few	TRBV9	TGTGCCAGCAGCGTGATGGCGGGGGGTCCCCAAGAGACCCAGTACTTC	CASSVMAGGPQETQYF
.	TRBJ2-7	.	TRBV4-1	TGCGCCAGCAGCCCTCCGGGACACCAAGGGACCTACGAGCAGTACTTC	CASSPPGHQGTYEQYF
TRBD2	TRBJ2-5	.	TRBV5-1	TGCGCCAGCAGCCCGGGGACTAGCGGGGCCCAAGAGACCCAGTACTTC	CASSPGTSGAQETQYF
.	TRBJ2-1	few	TRBV11-2	TGTGCCAGCAGCTTAGATCCGGGGATTGGTGAGCAGTTCTTC	CASSLDPGIGEQFF
TRBD1	TRBJ1-2	.	TRBV5-6	TGTGCCAGCAGTTTGACAGGGTTTTGGGGCTACACCTTC	CASSLTGFWGYTF